Listed here are 31 T cell receptor beta chains from one sample, sequenced in a study of T cells in Graves' hyperthyroidism and ophthalmopathy. TCR beta CDR3 regions were amplified from RNA. HTBI primers were employed in a first-round RT-PCR of the TCR CDR3. TCRdb reprocessed the multiplex PCR reads with MiXCR, giving one entry per CDR3 protein. The table records around 390,000 distinct CDR3 sequences, about 14% of them present only once. Sequencing input: blood. Receptors were obtained from a woman aged 30 to 39 with Graves' ophthalmopathy.

In its sample, this clonotype was seen many times. The CDR3 DNA follows: TGTGCCAGCAGTAGACGGGGACTCCTATCCTACGAGCAGTACTTC. Translated, it gives CASSRRGLLSYEQYF. This chain links TRBV12-3 or TRBV12-4 with TRBJ2-7; a weak D match, TRBD2 (6 bases). This CDR3 has 15 residues. V gave up 5 bases and J gave up 1 base, with 15 bases separating them.

As regards this clonotype: One base away lies a much larger clone, so this may be a sequencing read error. The V call is TRBV5-4, the J call TRBJ2-1, with a possible D match to TRBD1 (5 bases). Germline CDR1 and CDR2: SGHNT and YYREEE (reference sequence). The CDR3 is 14 residues long. CDR3 DNA: TGTGCCAGCAACTTGGGTAGGGGTCCGAATGAGCAGTTCTTC. Its protein is CASNLGRGPNEQFF.

This clonotype was recorded at least ten times. The chain carries TRBV10-1 and TRBJ1-6, with no clear D. The V end lost 3 bases, the J end lost 6 bases, and 18 bases lay between the germline ends. The CDR3 totals 17 residues. Germline V gene sequence: CDR1 WNHNN, CDR2 SYGVQD (reference sequence). CDR3 sequence (DNA): TGCGCCAGCAGTGAAATCGACCAACTCCTTAGTAATTCACCCCTCCACTTT. This gives the protein CASSEIDQLLSNSPLHF.

This clonotype was detected only a few times. The rearrangement uses TRBV28 and TRBJ2-6; D possibly matches TRBD1 or TRBD2 (5 bases each). V dropped 5 bases and J dropped 2 bases, with 19 bases sitting between them. This CDR3 region has 18 residues. Germline CDR1 MDHEN, CDR2 SYDVKM. CDR3 in DNA: TGTGCCAGCAGTAAAGACCTTCTAGGGACGGCTGGGGCCAACGTCCTGACTTTC. Residues: CASSKDLLGTAGANVLTF. Based on the CDR3 plus reference TRBV28 and TRBJ2-6, the full variable domain is DVKVTQSSRYLVKRTGEKVFLECVQDMDHENMFWYRQDPGLGLRLIYFSYDVKMKEKGDIPEGYSVSREKKERFSLILESASTNQTSMYLCASSKDLLGTAGANVLTFGAGSRLTVL.

In its sample, this clonotype was seen many times. V usage is TRBV7-2 and J usage is TRBJ2-1; the D gene is possibly TRBD1 (6 bases). Germline V lookup: CDR1 SGHTA, CDR2 FQGNSA. V dropped 2 bases and J dropped 1 base, with 9 bases sitting between them. This CDR3 contains 15 residues. CDR3 residues: CASSLRQESYNEQFF. The CDR3 nucleotides read TGTGCCAGCAGCTTAAGACAGGAATCCTACAATGAGCAGTTCTTC.

This clonotype has a count of ten or more. This chain joins TRBV30 and TRBJ1-1; D is unclear. CDR1 and CDR2 from the germline V gene are GTSNPN and SVGIG (reference sequence). CDR3 length: 11 residues. V lost 4 bases to trimming and J lost 4 bases, with 7 bases between them. The CDR3: CAWNKGTEAFF. The CDR3 DNA is TGTGCCTGGAACAAAGGCACTGAAGCTTTCTTT. Together with reference TRBV30 and TRBJ1-1, the CDR3 gives the full variable domain: SQTIHQWPATLVQPVGSPLSLECTVEGTSNPNLYWYRQAAGRGLQLLFYSVGIGQISSEVPQNLSASRPQDRQFILSSKKLLLSDSGFYLCAWNKGTEAFFGQGTRLTVV.

This clonotype was recorded at least ten times. The chain combines TRBV2 with TRBJ1-4; D perhaps matches TRBD1 (5 bases). V gave up 7 bases and J gave up 5 bases, with 17 bases separating them. The CDR3 is 15 amino acids. CDR1 SNHLY and CDR2 FYNNEI come from the germline V gene. In DNA form, the CDR3 reads TGTGCCAGCATAAGGGGAATCGGGGGGAATGAAAAACTGTTTTTT. Residues: CASIRGIGGNEKLFF.

In this sample, this clonotype turned up a few times. This chain uses TRBV7-9 with TRBJ1-1; no definite D call. CDR1 is SEHNR, CDR2 FQNEAQ, per germline (reference sequence). The CDR3 is 14 residues long. Deletions cut 5 bases from V and 9 bases from J, with 19 bases between. The CDR3, as DNA: TGTGCCAGCAGCATCCTAACGGACGGTACTAAAGCTTTCTTT. Protein sequence: CASSILTDGTKAFF.

As concerns this clonotype: One end of the junction varies from germline; a read error may be responsible. This sequence joins TRBV4-1 and TRBJ2-7, with 12 positions matching TRBD2. CDR1 and CDR2 from the germline V gene are MGHRA and YSYEKL. There are 16 residues in the CDR3. CDR3 coding DNA: TGCGCCAGCAGCCAAGGACTAGCGGGGGTTTCCTACGAGCAGTGCTTC. Translation gives CASSQGLAGVSYEQCF.

The table lists this clonotype with many counts. The chain carries TRBV20-1 and TRBJ2-7; 9 bases line up with TRBD1. CDR1 DFQATT and CDR2 SNEGSKA come from the germline V gene (reference sequence). The length of the CDR3 is 12 residues. CDR3 region: CRTGGSSYEQYF. The CDR3 nucleotides read TGCAGAACAGGGGGCAGTTCCTACGAGCAGTACTTC.

The chain couples TRBV28 to TRBJ1-4; TRBD1 agrees at 12 bases. The V segment lost 5 bases and the J segment 7 bases; nucleotides outside the gene matches: 8. Per the germline V gene, CDR1 is MDHEN and CDR2 is SYDVKM. The CDR3 length is 16 residues. CDR3 coding DNA: TGTGCCAGCAGTACCGGGACAGGGGGCCGAATTGAAAAACTGTTTTTT. Its translation is CASSTGTGGRIEKLFF.

The table lists this clonotype with many counts. This chain joins TRBV12-3 or TRBV12-4 and TRBJ2-4; no clear D gene. The length of the CDR3 is 16 residues. Trimming stripped 2 bases from V and 0 bases from J, with 11 bases between. CDR3 nucleotide sequence: TGTGCCAGCAGTTTATTTAGGACGTTAGCCAAAAACATTCAGTACTTC. Translation gives CASSLFRTLAKNIQYF.

This clonotype was counted many times. CDR3 sequence: CASSSLGSPEGYGYTF. The CDR3 nucleotides are TGTGCCAGCAGTTCATTGGGCTCCCCCGAAGGCTATGGCTACACCTTC. The chain links TRBV28 to TRBJ1-2; no clear D. Germline V CDR1 and CDR2: MDHEN, SYDVKM. The CDR3 sequence is 16 residues long. V was shortened by 4 bases and J by 4 bases, with 19 bases between the two germline ends.

The chain links TRBV19 to TRBJ2-7, with D perhaps matching TRBD1 (5 bases). CDR3 size: 14 residues. V gave up 1 base and J gave up 3 bases, with 10 bases separating them. CDR1 and CDR2 (germline): LNHDA, SQIVND (reference sequence). This CDR3 is CASSIGTNSYEQYF. CDR3 in DNA: TGTGCCAGTAGTATAGGGACAAACAGCTACGAGCAGTACTTC.

The chain recombines TRBV28 with TRBJ1-5, with unresolved D. Germline assignment: CDR1 MDHEN and CDR2 SYDVKM. The germline V and J ends were trimmed by 6 bases and 1 base, with 4 bases remaining between them. The CDR3 sequence is 12 residues long. In DNA form, the CDR3 reads TGTGCCAGCAGGATCAGCAATCAGCCCCAGCATTTT. Its translation: CASRISNQPQHF.

The chain carries TRBV7-2 and TRBJ2-7, with a weak D call TRBD1 (6 bases). The ends were cut back, 5 bases at V and 9 bases at J, with 17 bases in the middle. CDR3 size: 13 residues. Germline lookup yields CDR1 SGHTA and CDR2 FQGNSA. The CDR3 DNA follows: TGTGCCAGCAGCGAATCCAGGGGAGTGGGGCAGTACTTC. Protein: CASSESRGVGQYF.

This chain uses TRBV19 with TRBJ2-6; tentative D call: TRBD1 (6 bases). Germline V gene data show CDR1 as LNHDA and CDR2 as SQIVND (reference sequence). This CDR3 region has 17 residues. The germline V and J ends were trimmed by 7 bases and 1 base, with 17 bases remaining between them. CDR3: CASKSRGGRSGANVLTF. CDR3 in DNA: TGTGCCAGTAAATCGCGAGGGGGTAGATCTGGGGCCAACGTCCTGACTTTC.

Only a few counts were recorded for this clonotype. The rearrangement links TRBV28 to TRBJ1-6; possibly TRBD1 for D (5 bases). CDR1 is MDHEN, CDR2 SYDVKM, per germline. This CDR3 contains 14 residues. V was clipped by 5 bases and J by 6 bases, with 11 bases between them. The CDR3 nucleotides read TGTGCCAGCAGTCTTGCGACAGTTAATTCACCCCTCCACTTT. Its protein is CASSLATVNSPLHF.

A few counts support this clonotype. The V and J genes are TRBV29-1 and TRBJ2-7; 8 nucleotides align to TRBD1. V lost 7 bases and J lost 5; bases outside the gene matches: 7. The CDR3 is 12 residues long. Germline V lookup: CDR1 SQVTM, CDR2 ANQGSEA. The chain's CDR3 is CSGIGQGDEQYF. CDR3 in DNA: TGCAGCGGGATAGGACAGGGAGACGAGCAGTACTTC.

This clonotype was detected many times. V usage is TRBV2 and J usage is TRBJ2-1; unclear D gene. Trimming cost V 6 bases and J 4 bases, with 4 bases left between them. The CDR3 loop spans 11 amino acids. The germline CDR1 and CDR2 sequences are SNHLY and FYNNEI. The CDR3 DNA reads as TGTGCCAGCAGGGAATACAATGAGCAGTTCTTC. Protein sequence: CASREYNEQFF.

This clonotype was recorded at least ten times. The V and J genes are TRBV10-3 and TRBJ2-3, with D possibly TRBD1 on 6 matching bases. There are 17 residues in the CDR3. Germline-derived CDR1 and CDR2 are ENHRY and SYGVKD. Trimming left V 2 bases short and J 5 bases short, with 20 bases between. CDR3 sequence reads: CAISEAWAGEFEDTQYF. CDR3 nucleotides: TGTGCCATCAGTGAGGCCTGGGCAGGGGAGTTTGAAGATACGCAGTATTTT.

The rearrangement joins TRBV15 to TRBJ1-5; no definite D call. V shed 0 bases and J shed 1 base, with 7 bases lying between them. This CDR3 contains 15 residues. Germline CDR1 and CDR2: LNHNV and YYDKDF (reference sequence). CDR3 nucleotide sequence: TGTGCCACCAGCAGAGATTCATGGAGCAATCAGCCCCAGCATTTT. Translating it yields CATSRDSWSNQPQHF.

Many counts were recorded for this clonotype. The chain uses TRBV6-1 and TRBJ1-4; a weak D match, TRBD1 (5 bases). The germline V gene encodes CDR1 MNHNS and CDR2 SASEGT. The CDR3 has 12 residues. V was clipped by 11 bases and J by 4 bases, with 11 bases between them. The CDR3 DNA is TGTGCCGGGGCGGATCATAATGAAAAACTGTTTTTT. Encoded protein: CAGADHNEKLFF.

This clonotype was observed at least ten times. The chain carries TRBV5-6 and TRBJ2-2; 7 bases are a match to TRBD1. The CDR3 contains 13 residues. CDR1 SGHDT and CDR2 YYEEEE come from the germline V gene. V lost 5 bases, J lost 7 bases, and 5 bases stayed unmatched. DNA of the CDR3: TGTGCCAGCAGAGTACAGGGGATCGGGGAGCTGTTTTTT. It encodes CASRVQGIGELFF.

This clonotype was seen repeatedly, ten times or more. The chain is built from TRBV2 and TRBJ2-7, with TRBD1 matching 8 bases. CDR1 is SNHLY, CDR2 FYNNEI, per germline. This CDR3 is 15 amino acids long. The trim removed 2 bases at V and 6 bases at J, leaving 9 bases unmatched. The CDR3 reads CASSEQGAWGIEQYF. The CDR3 nucleotides are TGTGCCAGCAGTGAACAGGGGGCATGGGGGATCGAGCAGTACTTC.

This clonotype was seen a handful of times. The rearrangement joins TRBV29-1 to TRBJ2-5; the D gene is possibly TRBD1 (6 bases). CDR3 size: 16 residues. The germline V gene encodes CDR1 SQVTM and CDR2 ANQGSEA. V was clipped by 1 base and J by 2 bases, with 17 bases between them. The CDR3 region has the DNA TGCAGCGTTGAAGGTTTCCCGGTTGGACAGCAAGAGACCCAGTACTTC. Amino acid sequence: CSVEGFPVGQQETQYF.

This clonotype was observed many times. The genes are TRBV2 and TRBJ1-1; no clear D gene. The ends were cut back, 2 bases at V and 9 bases at J, with 7 bases in the middle. The CDR3 sequence is 11 residues long. Per germline, CDR1 SNHLY and CDR2 FYNNEI. The DNA of the CDR3 is TGTGCCAGCAGTGAATCGGTGCAAGCTTTCTTT. It codes for CASSESVQAFF.

This clonotype was picked up many times. V gene TRBV20-1 combines with J gene TRBJ2-7; 8 bases fit TRBD1. The CDR3 contains 14 residues. The V gene's germline CDR1 is DFQATT and CDR2 SNEGSKA (reference sequence). The V and J ends lost 4 bases and 5 bases, in that order; junction bases with no gene match: 10. CDR3 bases: TGCAGTGCTAATGGACAGGGTCTTAGCGACGAGCAGTACTTC. Amino acid sequence: CSANGQGLSDEQYF.

Many counts were recorded for this clonotype. The rearrangement joins TRBV5-1 to TRBJ1-5; 10 bases are shared with TRBD1. V was pared by 1 base and J by 2 bases, with 3 bases of the junction left unmatched. This CDR3 is built from 16 residues. The germline gives CDR1 SGHRS, CDR2 YFSETQ. For the CDR3, the DNA is TGCGCCAGCAGCTTGACCGGGACAGGGGGCAATCAGCCCCAGCATTTT. This codes for CASSLTGTGGNQPQHF.

This clonotype was recorded at least ten times. The CDR3 region is CSARSPTRGETQYF. CDR3 DNA: TGCAGTGCTAGATCGCCGACGAGGGGAGAGACCCAGTACTTC. The gene calls are TRBV20-1 and TRBJ2-5; the D gene could be TRBD1 or TRBD2 (5 bases each). Trimming removed 2 bases from V and 4 bases from J, with 14 bases in between. Germline V gene lookup returns CDR1 DFQATT and CDR2 SNEGSKA (reference sequence). This CDR3 comprises 14 residues.

This clonotype was seen only a few times. The chain employs TRBV6-1 and TRBJ2-7; 10 nucleotides align to TRBD1. The CDR3 length is 15 residues. Germline V gene lookup returns CDR1 MNHNS and CDR2 SASEGT. V gave up 5 bases and J gave up 2 bases; unmatched junction bases: 6. CDR3 DNA: TGTGCCAGCAGTCCGCCCGGGACAGGGGCCTACGAGCAGTACTTC. Protein: CASSPPGTGAYEQYF.